The 11 T cell receptor beta chains in this list originate from one sample, sequenced in a study of cytomegalovirus exposure and HLA in healthy donors. Assay used: immunoSEQ multiplex PCR; TCRdb lists only in-frame clones, some missing. The sample records approximately 88,000 clones, 95% to 96% being singletons. Material for sequencing was PBMCs. Receptors originate from a woman younger than 35 in good health and CMV-seronegative.

The sample holds one count of this clone. The chain uses TRBV4-1 and TRBJ2-7, with 9 bases aligning to TRBD1. This CDR3 comprises 18 residues. V trimming: 2 bases; J trimming: 2 bases; junction bases outside the gene matches: 13. The germline V gene has CDR1 MGHRA and CDR2 YSYEKL. In DNA, the CDR3 is TGCGCCAGCAGCCAACCGTCAGACACAGGGGGCGCCCCCTACGAGCAGTACTTC. It encodes CASSQPSDTGGAPYEQYF.

The rearrangement links TRBV5-1 to TRBJ1-5; D perhaps matches TRBD1 (5 bases). From germline, CDR1 is SGHRS and CDR2 YFSETQ. Trimming removed 0 bases at V and 6 bases at J, with 7 bases between. The CDR3 covers 13 residues. The CDR3 DNA reads TGCGCCAGCAGCTTGGACGGGGGTCAGCCCCAGCATTTT. It specifies CASSLDGGQPQHF.

The gene calls are TRBV29-1 and TRBJ1-2; TRBD1 is a possible D gene (6 bases). Germline V gives CDR1 SQVTM, CDR2 ANQGSEA. V was shortened by 5 bases and J by 3 bases, with 16 bases between the two germline ends. This CDR3 contains 14 residues. As DNA, the CDR3 is TGCAGCGTTCCCCAGACAGGACGATACTATGGCTACACCTTC. Its translation: CSVPQTGRYYGYTF.

The chain joins TRBV27 to TRBJ2-7, with D possibly TRBD2 on 7 matching bases. This CDR3 is 16 amino acids long. The germline gives CDR1 MNHEY, CDR2 SMNVEV (reference sequence). Trimming removed 2 bases at V and 2 bases at J, with 16 bases between. The CDR3 bases are TGTGCCAGCAGTTTAGAGGGAGGGACATTACCCTACGAGCAGTACTTC. Amino acid sequence: CASSLEGGTLPYEQYF.

This clone occurred a few times. This rearrangement joins TRBV6-5 to TRBJ1-5; D is perhaps TRBD1 (5 bases). The germline V gene encodes CDR1 MNHEY and CDR2 SVGAGI. The V and J ends lost 6 bases and 7 bases respectively, with 19 bases between them. This CDR3 is 15 amino acids long. This CDR3 reads CASSPRAGVVQPQHF. In DNA form, the CDR3 reads TGTGCCAGCAGCCCCCGGGCGGGGGTAGTCCAGCCCCAGCATTTT.

The V and J genes are TRBV5-1 and TRBJ2-7; D possibly corresponds to TRBD2 (5 bases). V lost 4 bases, J lost 0 bases, and 14 bases lay in between. The germline CDR1 and CDR2 sequences are SGHRS and YFSETQ. The CDR3 covers 15 residues. CDR3 sequence reads: CASSPSGPDSYEQYF. The DNA for the CDR3 is TGCGCCAGCAGCCCAAGCGGACCGGACTCCTACGAGCAGTACTTC.

The chain uses TRBV11-2 and TRBJ2-1, with TRBD2 matching over 8 bases. CDR1 SGHAT and CDR2 FQNNGV come from the germline V gene. This CDR3 has 18 residues. Losses at the gene ends were 6 bases for V and 7 bases for J; bases not matched to a gene: 20. The CDR3 DNA sequence: TGTGCCAGCAGGACGGGGGAGGTCAGACTCCCGGGGGGGAATGAGCAGTTCTTC. The encoded protein is CASRTGEVRLPGGNEQFF.

The V call is TRBV30, the J call TRBJ2-1; 9 nucleotides align to TRBD1. The V gene end was trimmed by 8 bases and the J gene end by 3 bases; junction bases not matched to a gene: 5. The CDR3 is made up of 13 amino acids. CDR1 is GTSNPN and CDR2 is SVGIG in the germline V gene (reference sequence). In DNA form, the CDR3 reads TGTGCCGCCCGACAGGGGGTCTACAATGAGCAGTTCTTC. This codes for CAARQGVYNEQFF. Using reference TRBV30 and TRBJ2-1 for the parts outside the CDR3, the full variable domain is SQTIHQWPATLVQPVGSPLSLECTVEGTSNPNLYWYRQAAGRGLQLLFYSVGIGQISSEVPQNLSASRPQDRQFILSSKKLLLSDSGFYLCAARQGVYNEQFFGPGTRLTVL.

The gene calls are TRBV27 and TRBJ1-1, with TRBD1 identical over 8 bases. The CDR3 spans 18 residues. J lost 3 bases, V lost 6 bases, and 18 bases had no gene match. Germline V gene data show CDR1 as MNHEY and CDR2 as SMNVEV (reference sequence). As DNA, the CDR3 is TGTGCCAGCAGACAGGGGGACATGACCAACACTGTCCACACTGAAGCTTTCTTT. Translated, it gives CASRQGDMTNTVHTEAFF.

The chain combines TRBV18 with TRBJ2-3; D remains unclear. This CDR3 has 11 amino acids. V was clipped by 2 bases and J by 6 bases, with 3 bases between them. Germline assignment: CDR1 KGHSH and CDR2 LQKENI. CDR3 nucleotides: TGTGCCAGCTCACCAGCGGATACGCAGTATTTT. Protein product: CASSPADTQYF. The full variable domain, with the rest looked up from reference TRBV18 and TRBJ2-3, is NAGVMQNPRHLVRRRGQEARLRCSPMKGHSHVYWYRQLPEEGLKFMVYLQKENIIDESGMPKERFSAEFPKEGPSILRIQQVVRGDSAAYFCASSPADTQYFGPGTRLTVL.

The chain has TRBV14 and TRBJ2-1; 10 bases align to TRBD1. This CDR3 has 16 amino acids. Germline loops: CDR1 SGHDN, CDR2 FVKESK. V lost 4 bases to trimming and J lost 6 bases; unmatched junction nucleotides: 9. CDR3 amino acids: CASSPLGTGVSNEQFF. DNA of the CDR3: TGTGCCAGCAGCCCTCTTGGGACAGGGGTTTCCAATGAGCAGTTCTTC.